The 21 T cell receptor beta chains given below trace back to one sample, sequenced in a study of blood T cell repertoires in COVID-19. The table came from immunoSEQ multiplex PCR; TCRdb's copy has only in-frame clones and leaves some out. The repertoire holds about 320,000 clones, with about 89% as singletons. Sequences were obtained from peripheral blood. These TCRs come from a man aged 18 to 30 who had recovered from COVID-19.

This sequence joins TRBV29-1 and TRBJ1-2, with 11 nucleotides matching TRBD1. The CDR3 spans 15 residues. V lost 2 bases, J lost 3 bases, and 5 bases stayed unmatched. Looked up from germline, CDR1 is SQVTM and CDR2 is ANQGSEA. The CDR3 nucleotides are TGCAGCGTTGAATTGGACAGGGGGCGGTACTATGGCTACACCTTC. As protein: CSVELDRGRYYGYTF.

The rearrangement links TRBV4-1 to TRBJ2-6; D unresolved. Germline V gene sequence: CDR1 MGHRA, CDR2 YSYEKL. V was pared by 4 bases and J by 0 bases, with 10 bases between. The CDR3 runs to 16 residues. DNA of the CDR3: TGCGCCAGCAGCCCTGGGCCGTTCTCTGGGGCCAACGTCCTGACTTTC. The encoded protein is CASSPGPFSGANVLTF.

The V and J genes are TRBV7-9 and TRBJ2-7; D unresolved. CDR3 length: 12 amino acids. CDR1 SEHNR and CDR2 FQNEAQ come from the germline V gene (reference sequence). V gave up 3 bases and J gave up 3 bases, with 6 bases separating them. The CDR3 DNA reads as TGTGCCAGCAGCTTTGGGCTCTACGAGCAGTACTTC. This sequence encodes CASSFGLYEQYF.

The chain carries TRBV12-3 or TRBV12-4 and TRBJ2-2; D is ambiguous. CDR3 length: 13 amino acids. The V end lost 2 bases, the J end lost 3 bases, and 4 bases lay between the germline ends. The CDR3 DNA is TGTGCCAGCAGTTTACGGGACACCGGGGAGCTGTTTTTT. It is translated as CASSLRDTGELFF.

The chain employs TRBV20-1 and TRBJ1-2, with D perhaps matching TRBD1 (6 bases). Germline V gene data show CDR1 as DFQATT and CDR2 as SNEGSKA (reference sequence). V gave up 6 bases and J gave up 6 bases, with 11 bases separating them. The CDR3 runs to 11 residues. DNA for the CDR3: TGCAGTGCCAGTCCAGGGGATGGCTACACCTTC. Translated: CSASPGDGYTF.

The V gene is TRBV19, the J gene TRBJ2-1; the match to TRBD1 covers 8 bases. Germline V gene data show CDR1 as LNHDA and CDR2 as SQIVND (reference sequence). This CDR3 contains 14 residues. V trimming: 7 bases; J trimming: 5 bases; junction bases outside the gene matches: 7. The CDR3 nucleotides read TGTGCCAGTACTGGACAGGGTGGTCACAATGAGCAGTTCTTC. As protein: CASTGQGGHNEQFF.

The chain joins TRBV30 to TRBJ2-2; D might be TRBD1 (5 bases). This CDR3 spans 13 amino acids. Germline CDR1 and CDR2: GTSNPN and SVGIG (reference sequence). V dropped 0 bases and J dropped 4 bases, with 6 bases sitting between them. The chain's CDR3 is CAWSVDSTGELFF. CDR3 in DNA: TGTGCCTGGAGTGTAGACAGCACCGGGGAGCTGTTTTTT.

The chain is built from TRBV30 and TRBJ1-1; D is possibly TRBD1 (5 bases). The CDR3 is 12 amino acids. Germline values: CDR1 GTSNPN, CDR2 SVGIG (reference sequence). Between the trimmed V and J ends, which lost 4 bases and 2 bases, there was a span of 8 bases. The CDR3 region is CAWTGYNTEAFF. CDR3 sequence (DNA): TGTGCCTGGACAGGGTATAACACTGAAGCTTTCTTT.

In this sample, this clone turned up once. This chain connects TRBV29-1 to TRBJ1-5; the match to TRBD1 covers 7 bases. The CDR3 contains 13 residues. Germline V gives CDR1 SQVTM, CDR2 ANQGSEA. V trimming: 6 bases; J trimming: 7 bases; junction bases outside the gene matches: 9. This CDR3 reads CSVETGLNQPQHF. The CDR3 nucleotides read TGCAGCGTGGAGACAGGGTTAAACCAGCCCCAGCATTTT.

The chain has TRBV27 and TRBJ2-3, with D tentatively TRBD1 (5 bases). CDR3 length: 13 amino acids. Trimming pared 2 bases from V and 4 bases from J, leaving 7 bases between. CDR1 is MNHEY, CDR2 SMNVEV, per germline (reference sequence). The CDR3 bases are TGTGCCAGCAGTTTAAAAGGGGCAGATACGCAGTATTTT. Protein product: CASSLKGADTQYF.

The rearrangement links TRBV21-1 to TRBJ1-5; TRBD1, the D gene given by the table, was not confirmed from the DNA. TRBV21-1 is recorded as a pseudogene. This CDR3 has 16 residues. This chain's CDR3 is CASSPPAGQGGQPQHF. CDR3 nucleotide sequence: TGTGCCAGCAGCCCACCAGCGGGACAGGGTGGTCAGCCCCAGCATTTT.

This chain connects TRBV5-1 to TRBJ2-5; 8 bases fit TRBD2. The CDR3 has 19 amino acids. The V and J ends lost 3 bases and 3 bases, in that order; junction bases with no gene match: 19. Per the germline V gene, CDR1 is SGHRS and CDR2 is YFSETQ. Here the CDR3 DNA reads TGCGCCAGCAGCTCGGAACCCCTGGCAGGCGGGGGGAAGGAAGAGACCCAGTACTTC. This translates into CASSSEPLAGGGKEETQYF.

The genes are TRBV7-2 and TRBJ1-1; no clear D gene. CDR3 length: 13 amino acids. Germline assignment: CDR1 SGHTA and CDR2 FQGNSA. The germline V and J ends were trimmed by 6 bases and 7 bases, with 15 bases remaining between them. The CDR3 DNA sequence: TGTGCCAGCAGTAACCGGGAGAGAGGTGAAGCTTTCTTT. Translated: CASSNRERGEAFF.

V gene TRBV3-1 (or the pseudogene TRBV3-2) combines with J gene TRBJ2-7, with D possibly being TRBD1 (6 bases). There are 12 residues in the CDR3. V dropped 1 base and J dropped 8 bases, with 9 bases sitting between them. Germline lookup yields CDR1 LGHDT and CDR2 YNNKEL (reference sequence). Written as DNA, the CDR3 is TGTGCCAGCAGCCAAGGGACAGAGCAGCAGTACTTC. Translated: CASSQGTEQQYF.

The chain employs TRBV21-1 and TRBJ2-7; TRBD1, the table's D call, lacks a check against the DNA. TRBV21-1 is a recognized pseudogene. This CDR3 has 16 residues. CDR3 nucleotides: TGTGCCAGCAGCAAAAGACCCACCTGGACAGGGAACGAGCAGTACTTC. Translation gives CASSKRPTWTGNEQYF.

The V gene is TRBV5-1, the J gene TRBJ2-7, with D unresolved. With 4 bases removed from V and 6 bases from J, the gap between germline ends came to 14 bases. Germline assignment: CDR1 SGHRS and CDR2 YFSETQ. This CDR3 comprises 13 residues. CDR3 sequence (DNA): TGCGCCAGCAGCCGAACTACTACGCTCGAGCAGTACTTC. It yields the protein CASSRTTTLEQYF.

V usage is TRBV5-1 and J usage is TRBJ2-1; 7 positions agree with TRBD1. The CDR3 has 15 amino acids. V shed 4 bases, J shed 4 bases, and the junction held 8 bases outside the gene matches. Germline V gene lookup returns CDR1 SGHRS and CDR2 YFSETQ. The CDR3 here is CASSPRTGGYNEQFF. CDR3 sequence (DNA): TGCGCCAGCAGCCCTAGGACAGGTGGTTACAATGAGCAGTTCTTC. Filled out from reference TRBV5-1 and TRBJ2-1, the complete variable domain reads KAGVTQTPRYLIKTRGQQVTLSCSPISGHRSVSWYQQTPGQGLQFLFEYFSETQRNKGNFPGRFSGRQFSNSRSEMNVSTLELGDSALYLCASSPRTGGYNEQFFGPGTRLTVL.

A single count supports this clone. The chain combines TRBV15 with TRBJ1-4, with 7 bases matching TRBD1. Germline V gene sequence: CDR1 LNHNV, CDR2 YYDKDF (reference sequence). The CDR3 extends over 14 amino acids. J gave up 8 bases and V 4 bases, and 7 bases lay outside the gene matches. The CDR3 coding sequence is TGTGCCACCAGCATGGGGCAGGGGGAGGAAAAACTGTTTTTT. This translates into CATSMGQGEEKLFF.

The chain couples TRBV7-9 to TRBJ2-7, with TRBD1 matching 8 bases. This CDR3 is 14 amino acids long. The germline gives CDR1 SEHNR, CDR2 FQNEAQ (reference sequence). V gave up 7 bases and J gave up 0 bases; unmatched junction bases: 5. CDR3 region: CASNFGQGSYEQYF. The CDR3 DNA follows: TGTGCCAGCAATTTCGGACAGGGCTCCTACGAGCAGTACTTC. The full variable domain, in which reference TRBV7-9 and TRBJ2-7 provide the parts outside the CDR3, is DTGVSQNPRHKITKRGQNVTFRCDPISEHNRLYWYRQTLGQGPEFLTYFQNEAQLEKSRLLSDRFSAERPKGSFSTLEIQRTEQGDSAMYLCASNFGQGSYEQYFGPGTRLTVT.

The chain recombines TRBV10-3 with TRBJ2-3, with TRBD2 as a possible D gene (5 bases). Trimming stripped 6 bases from V and 2 bases from J, with 12 bases between. Per germline, CDR1 ENHRY and CDR2 SYGVKD. The CDR3 length is 14 residues. Here the CDR3 DNA reads TGTGCCATCAGCAAGCGGAAAGACACAGATACGCAGTATTTT. The encoded protein is CAISKRKDTDTQYF.

V and J are TRBV7-9 and TRBJ1-1; D call uncertain. CDR3 length: 14 residues. The ends were cut back, 4 bases at V and 4 bases at J, with 13 bases in the middle. CDR1 is SEHNR and CDR2 is FQNEAQ in the germline V gene (reference sequence). The CDR3 region is CASSSSNGGTEAFF. In DNA form, the CDR3 reads TGTGCCAGCAGCTCATCAAACGGTGGCACTGAAGCTTTCTTT.